The present T cell receptor beta chain was sequenced within a study of CD8+ T cells in alopecia areata. Study-wide context: The drug, tofacitinib, lasted 6 to 18 months, followed by 6 months off drug.

Sequencing relied on a cDNA template that was reverse transcribed from extracted RNA. Clones were sequenced by immunoSEQ multiplex PCR, and TCRdb holds only the in-frame ones, with some missing. The table lists roughly 250,000 clones, about 68% of them singletons. Study-level points and caveats: Relative to mice, TCR sharing across patients was less clear, a difference possibly HLA-related. Normal scalp had lower clonality than lesional scalp, with alopecia totalis/universalis lesions showing this most strongly.

About this clone: Its cognate antigen is unknown.

The CDR3 consists of 16 residues. Germline CDR1 and CDR2: SGHVS and FNYEAQ. Between the trimmed V and J ends, which lost 5 bases and 4 bases, there was a span of 18 bases. Sequenced material: CD4+ T cells sorted from blood, taken at week 0. This receptor was taken from a human donor with alopecia areata. The chain joins TRBV7-6 to TRBJ1-3; maybe TRBD1 (6 bases). As DNA, the CDR3 is TGTGCCAGCAGCCTAGGACAGACAGTGGGAGGAAACACCATATATTTT. It translates to CASSLGQTVGGNTIYF.